The sequence of this T cell receptor beta chain was determined in a study of cytomegalovirus exposure and HLA in healthy donors listed by TCRdb under 2017. Study-level background: An earlier analysis of 587 of the donors reported 250 to 350 Gb of sequence data and 117 million unique TCR beta sequences obtained from around 170 million T cells. An early release that covered about 600 HLA-typed donors contained 250 to 350 gigabases of sequencing data and tens of millions of unique TCR sequences. Of the approximately 400 genotyped donors, around 81% fell in the genetic ancestry cluster associated with self-reported Caucasian donors. The study aimed to test whether cataloging public T cell receptors could reveal signatures of past pathogen exposure. The study used immunosequencing to profile the T cell repertoires of 666 subjects and linked those repertoires to cytomegalovirus serostatus. In addition to the first cohort of around 670 subjects, a separate validation cohort of approximately 120 different subjects was used. To predict cytomegalovirus infection status, the study brought together high-throughput TCR immunosequencing, statistical association of individual TCRs with disease status, and machine learning. In a later analysis, previously published TCR beta repertoires from about 640 donors were re-analyzed and high-resolution HLA genotyping was added so that TCR occurrence patterns could be studied. Rather than drawing on any new phenotypic data, the later analysis identified candidate immune exposures from TCR beta sequences and the way those sequences occurred across donors. To decide whether each TCR beta V gene segment behaved as functional or pseudogenic, an earlier analysis of approximately 620 of the donors relied on high-throughput TCR beta sequencing. Donor age, sex, ethnicity and CMV serostatus were compiled together with the repertoire data. In a later genetic analysis, genome-wide SNP genotypes for about three fifths of the 666 donors were used, and that subset was treated as a discovery cohort. All discovery cohort repertoires had been generated on a single sequencing platform. HLA typing covered class I and class II loci at four-digit resolution. Typing coverage differed by locus: A, B, C, DRB1 and DQB1 were typed in about 620-640 donors, DQA1 in around 500, DPA1 in around 580, and DPB1 in 472. Four to six DR-DQ haplotypes were handled as single units for association and clustering because linkage in the cohort was strong. On average, 235,054 unique TCR beta nucleotide sequences were sequenced per donor among 398 genotyped donors of the cohort, with approximately 18% of those sequences being non-productive.

Results and caveats for the whole study, not just this receptor: Cytomegalovirus status was reported to be diagnosed by the classifier with high specificity and sensitivity in both the original and validation cohorts. A cluster of highly shared sequence variants was judged likely to represent a technical artifact of the sequencing pipeline. Some 16 rarely observed V segments, including chromosome 9 orphons, were excluded from the earlier analysis of a few hundred of the donors because counts were too low. The only immune exposure information available for the cohort was CMV serostatus. Several of the top co-occurrence clusters appeared to be linked to parvovirus B19, influenza, CMV and Epstein-Barr virus, according to a later analysis. Presence/absence analyses assumed roughly uniform sequencing depth across donors, an assumption that may not hold. The authors suggested that the approach could potentially be extended to other disease states and immunological phenotypes. According to a later genetic analysis, donors in an Asian-associated ancestry cluster had fewer N-insertions in productive TCRs than the approximately 700-donor mean. An earlier analysis of approximately 570 of the donors showed that most TCR beta V segments appeared in productive rearrangements either about 87% or about 30% of the time, which broadly matched IMGT annotations. When HLA alleles, especially DR and DQ, strongly co-occurred, TCR associations were difficult to assign to individual alleles. A further reported finding was that TCR beta sequences accurately predicted the HLA-A and HLA-B alleles for most subjects in the first cohort. According to a later analysis, most CMV-associated TCR beta chains appeared to be HLA-restricted, and the HLA associations seemed to be driven largely by CMV exposure. In a later analysis, HLA-associated TCR beta chains were found to be more clonally expanded and to have lower generation probabilities than equally common non-associated chains. Most TCR sequences were observed very rarely across donors, whereas some public TCRs were present in many individuals. In a later genetic analysis, a missense DCLRE1C variant was associated with V-gene and J-gene trimming of TCR beta chains, and the association was replicated in an independent cohort. A total of roughly 160 TCR beta chains were listed by the study as associated with cytomegalovirus. Specific HLA alleles were associated with roughly 17,000 TCR beta sequences at a false discovery rate of 0.05 in a later analysis. The 87-base-pair reads could not distinguish some IMGT-functional V segments, including TRBV6-2 and TRBV6-3, so those segments were excluded. A later analysis found that TCR association rates varied across HLA loci, with DRB1 alleles showing the most associated TCRs and HLA-C alleles the fewest. HLA typing was unavailable for some donors at each locus, so association tests used only the typed subset. Three of the identified cytomegalovirus-associated TCR beta chains were confirmed in vitro to be specific for cytomegalovirus antigens. Only TCR beta chains were sequenced in this cohort, and the absence of alpha or paired-chain data limited detectable features. Linkage disequilibrium might explain the correlated functional status among segregating V segments, but an unknown experimental factor could not be ruled out.

The cohort comprised hundreds of healthy bone marrow donors. All cohort members were sampled while nominally healthy, although unrecorded immune exposures were likely present. The donor tested CMV seronegative, placing the donor among the roughly 350 seronegative members of the cohort. Each donor provided a peripheral blood sample, and peripheral blood mononuclear cells were used for TCR beta sequencing. Genomic DNA extraction from the blood cell samples was performed with the Qiagen DNeasy Blood Extraction Kit. Regarding this clone: What this receptor recognizes is not known. No base quality information exists; no much larger clone differs at one position.

The method was the immunoSEQ multiplex PCR assay. The multiplex PCR relied on a mix of 60 forward primers for TCR Vbeta segments and 13 reverse primers for TCR Jbeta segments. Amplification of the CDR3 region of rearranged TCR beta genes was performed with a multiplex PCR assay on genomic DNA. The Illumina HiSeq System was used to sequence the amplified TCR beta libraries as 87-base-pair reads. In the source study's methods: A later analysis counted some 80 million unique TCR beta chains across the 670 or so repertoires, and approximately 11 million of these chains were shared by at least two donors. Raw reads were error-corrected and collapsed into unique sequences by a nearest-neighbor algorithm in which closely related sequences were merged to remove PCR and sequencing errors. Alignment of CDR3 sequences to IMGT reference sequences was used to assign V, D and J gene segments. Each retained sequence needed at least a six-nucleotide match to both a V gene segment and a J gene segment. Rearrangements were called productive when the CDR3 lacked stop codons and stayed in frame with V and J; all others were non-productive. Following IMGT convention, CDR3 was defined as the stretch from the second conserved V-encoded cysteine to the conserved J-encoded phenylalanine. In an earlier analysis of around 640 of the donors, sequences lacking an unambiguous match to a single V gene segment were excluded. An earlier analysis of 550 to 650 of the donors classified V segments as functional when productive rearrangements were above 56.7% and as segregating when the standard deviation between donors was above 5%. A statistical classification framework was built for diagnosing cytomegalovirus status from the catalog of TCR beta chain sequences. In a later analysis, TCR nucleotide sequences were compared against IMGT/GENE-DB human TR gene sequences so that V and J genes could be assigned. The TCRdist pipeline was used in a later analysis to assign CDR3 sequences and most-parsimonious VDJ recombination scenarios. A later analysis defined each TCR beta chain by its CDR3 amino acid sequence plus V-gene family, and excluded reads lacking a unique V-gene family. A later analysis removed 592 highly shared, low-generation-probability nucleotide sequences to deal with suspected cross-contamination and a sequencing artifact. A later analysis calculated a clonal expansion index for each public chain from normalized within-repertoire ranks of inferred template counts. In a later analysis, generation probabilities were computed with a VDJ recombination model fitted to out-of-frame rearrangements, and the resulting probabilities were checked against IGoR. In a later analysis, TCR-TCR, TCR-HLA and TCR-CMV co-occurrence was scored with hypergeometric tests, and a repertoire-size bias correction was applied to TCR pairs. A later analysis estimated false discovery rates by permuting HLA or CMV assignments 20 times. In a later analysis, co-occurring TCRs were grouped with DBSCAN, and TCRdist sequence similarity was added when clustering was performed within HLA-allele-positive subsets. Repertoires with fewer than 30,000 or more than 120,000 public chains, plus five repertoires with anomalous nucleotide sharing, were excluded from co-occurrence clustering. As stored in TCRdb, this immuneACCESS dataset retains in-frame rearrangements with V and J assigned. A fraction of the clones does not appear; measured against another copy, unresolved V genes explain less than half of the discrepancy, and the remainder lacks a known reason. D and trimming were read from the DNA, whereas the V and J calls and clone size are those reported in that table. Counted in this sample were approximately 290,000 clones; 75% to 85% of them appeared once. The ten largest clones represent 0.3% to 0.35% of the sample.

The CDR3 holds 11 amino acids from the cysteine to the phenylalanine. The DNA shown is the 33-base CDR3, in frame from base 1. CDR1 ENHRY and CDR2 SYGVKD were looked up in the germline V gene. V drops 8 bases and J drops 5 bases, leaving 6 bases in between. The receptor was isolated from a girl aged 2-15 years in good health and CMV-seronegative. Recombination joined TRBV10-3 with TRBJ2-2; matching of 5 bases hints at TRBD1 as the D gene. Sequences were obtained from PBMCs. The CDR3 protein sequence reads: CAIDRTGELFF. The nucleotides are TGTGCCATCGACAGAACCGGGGAGCTGTTTTTT.